Below, 10 T cell receptor beta chains from the same sample are listed, as sequenced in a study of cytomegalovirus exposure and HLA in healthy donors. Primers for the PCR totalled 60 Vbeta and 13 Jbeta. Only in-frame clones appear in the TCRdb table, and some are missing; sequencing was by immunoSEQ multiplex PCR. Altogether 80,000 to 95,000 clones are present, roughly 69% being singletons, with the ten largest covering 5% to 6.5%. The material sequenced was PBMCs. These TCRs come from a woman aged 25-40 years in good health and CMV-seronegative.

The chain carries TRBV5-4 and TRBJ2-3; tentatively, D is TRBD1 (6 bases). V was trimmed by 2 bases and J by 5 bases, leaving 15 bases between them. CDR1 and CDR2 from the germline V gene are SGHNT and YYREEE (reference sequence). The CDR3 covers 15 residues. The CDR3 reads CASSFQGARGDTQYF. CDR3 nucleotides: TGTGCCAGCAGCTTTCAGGGCGCCAGGGGAGATACGCAGTATTTT.

This clone was recorded once. The chain uses TRBV7-9 and TRBJ2-3, with 9 bases matching TRBD2. The V gene end was trimmed by 1 base and the J gene end by 7 bases; junction bases not matched to a gene: 9. Per the germline V gene, CDR1 is SEHNR and CDR2 is FQNEAQ (reference sequence). The CDR3 has 16 amino acids. The CDR3 loop is CASSLVPSGDVNTQYF. The CDR3 nucleotides are TGTGCCAGCAGCTTAGTCCCTAGCGGGGACGTAAATACGCAGTATTTT.

The chain employs TRBV9 and TRBJ1-5, with D possibly being TRBD1 (5 bases). Germline CDR1 and CDR2: SGDLS and YYNGEE. The CDR3 runs to 19 residues. The V end lost 0 bases, the J end lost 5 bases, and 24 bases lay between the germline ends. CDR3 sequence (DNA): TGTGCCAGCAGCGTAGACAACCAGGGTTGTGGTATGACGGATCAGCCCCAGCATTTT. It codes for CASSVDNQGCGMTDQPQHF.

The count of this clone is one. The rearrangement uses TRBV10-2 and TRBJ2-7; no clear D. CDR1 WSHSY and CDR2 SAAADI come from the germline V gene. This CDR3 contains 11 residues. The germline V and J ends were trimmed by 3 bases and 4 bases, with 4 bases remaining between them. The DNA of the CDR3 is TGCGCCAGCAGTGACGGGTACGAGCAGTACTTC. As protein: CASSDGYEQYF.

This clone has more than one count but fewer than ten. The chain is built from TRBV6-5 and TRBJ2-5; TRBD2 matches 8 bases. Matching the DNA end better, TRBJ2-7 makes the J call doubtful. Germline V gene lookup returns CDR1 MNHEY and CDR2 SVGAGI. The CDR3 spans 14 residues. The CDR3 here is CASKPGGVLYEQYF. The CDR3 DNA sequence: TGTGCCAGCAAGCCCGGGGGGGTTCTATACGAGCAGTACTTC.

CDR3 residues: CSASSSLFQYF. Written as DNA, the CDR3 is TGCAGTGCTAGTTCGAGCCTCTTCCAGTACTTC. The rearrangement links TRBV20-1 to TRBJ2-5; no clear D gene. Germline CDR1 DFQATT, CDR2 SNEGSKA (reference sequence). CDR3 length: 11 amino acids. Trimming left V 3 bases short and J 10 bases short, with 12 bases between.

This clone occurred a few times. J is TRBJ1-1 and V is TRBV9; 8 bases are shared with TRBD1. V gave up 4 bases and J gave up 10 bases; unmatched junction bases: 21. Germline CDR1 SGDLS, CDR2 YYNGEE. The CDR3 contains 17 residues. The CDR3 region is CASSPALRDRHREGAFF. CDR3 DNA sequence: TGTGCCAGCAGCCCAGCCCTTCGGGACAGGCATAGAGAGGGAGCTTTCTTT.

CDR3 protein: CASRLAYWKAVVWGETDTQYF. CDR3 coding DNA: TGTGCAAGTCGCTTAGCTTATTGGAAGGCGGTAGTTTGGGGGGAAACAGATACGCAGTATTTT. J is TRBJ2-3 and V is TRBV12-2; TRBD2 reflects the table's D call only, with no check against the DNA. TRBV12-2 is a pseudogene segment. This CDR3 is 21 amino acids long.

This rearrangement joins TRBV2 to TRBJ2-7, with 11 bases lining up with TRBD1. J was trimmed by 4 bases and V by 5 bases; bases with no gene match: 1. The CDR3 runs to 13 residues. Per the germline V gene, CDR1 is SNHLY and CDR2 is FYNNEI. The CDR3 sequence: CASSRDRGYEQYF. The CDR3 DNA reads TGTGCCAGCAGTAGGGACAGGGGGTACGAGCAGTACTTC.

The CDR3 nucleotides are TGTGCCAGCAGCTTAGCCGTCGGGGGTTCCTACGAGCAGTACTTC. Its translation is CASSLAVGGSYEQYF. This chain links TRBV7-6 with TRBJ2-7; a possible D gene is TRBD2 (6 bases). Germline-derived CDR1 and CDR2 are SGHVS and FNYEAQ. The CDR3 is made up of 15 amino acids. Trimming stripped 0 bases from V and 1 base from J, with 10 bases between.